These 7 T cell receptor beta chains came from one sample sequenced in a study of T-cell reconstitution after alpha-beta-depleted transplantation in children. Unique molecular identifiers tagged the TCRbeta library. TCRdb fed the PCR reads into MiXCR, producing one record per CDR3 protein. The sample has some 500,000 distinct CDR3 sequences; approximately 20% are singletons. The sample in question was PBMCs from the stem cell graft donor, obtained from the stem cell graft. Every receptor here comes from a human donor who donated a stem cell graft to a child with acute lymphoblastic leukemia.

The chain uses TRBV28 and TRBJ2-7; D assignment may be TRBD1 or TRBD2 (5 bases each). Trimming cost V 6 bases and J 0 bases, with 15 bases left between them. This CDR3 is built from 15 residues. Germline V lookup: CDR1 MDHEN, CDR2 SYDVKM. Here the CDR3 DNA reads TGTGCCAGCAGGGTTCGGGGCAACCCCTCCTACGAGCAGTACTTC. This sequence encodes CASRVRGNPSYEQYF.

This chain connects TRBV5-1 to TRBJ2-7; the match to TRBD2 covers 8 bases. CDR3 length: 14 amino acids. Looked up from germline, CDR1 is SGHRS and CDR2 is YFSETQ. The ends lost 4 bases at V and 6 bases at J; junction bases unmatched: 9. The CDR3 here is CASSLRTSPGEQYF. CDR3 bases: TGCGCCAGCAGCCTTAGGACTAGCCCTGGCGAGCAGTACTTC.

There are a few counts of this clonotype. The V gene is TRBV7-9, the J gene TRBJ2-5; TRBD2 might be the D (6 bases). The germline V gene encodes CDR1 SEHNR and CDR2 FQNEAQ (reference sequence). The V end was cut by 3 bases, the J end by 5 bases, with 16 bases between. The CDR3 consists of 15 residues. The CDR3 sequence is CASSFRGSSEETQYF. Here the CDR3 DNA reads TGTGCCAGCAGCTTTCGGGGGTCGAGTGAGGAGACCCAGTACTTC.

This clonotype was found many times. The genes are TRBV7-3 and TRBJ2-1; the match to TRBD2 covers 9 bases. J lost 9 bases, V lost 1 base, and 4 bases had no gene match. Germline V gives CDR1 SGHTA, CDR2 FQGTGA. The CDR3 length is 14 residues. The CDR3 sequence is CASSLSLAGSEQFF. The CDR3 DNA is TGTGCCAGCAGCTTAAGCCTAGCGGGATCTGAGCAGTTCTTC.

V and J are TRBV24-1 and TRBJ2-5, with 7 nucleotides matching TRBD1. The germline V gene encodes CDR1 KGHDR and CDR2 SFDVKD. The CDR3 length is 16 residues. The trim removed 4 bases at V and 1 base at J, leaving 8 bases unmatched. In DNA, the CDR3 is TGTGCCACCAGTGACAATCTACGGGACAGCCAAGAGACCCAGTACTTC. Its protein product is CATSDNLRDSQETQYF.

The chain links TRBV7-8 to TRBJ2-4, with TRBD1 identical over 7 bases. Germline V gene sequence: CDR1 SGHVS, CDR2 FQNEAQ. The J segment lost 0 bases and the V segment lost 2 bases, leaving 7 bases of the junction unmatched. This CDR3 has 17 residues. CDR3 DNA: TGTGCCAGCAGCTTATGGGGACAGAACCTAGCCAAAAACATTCAGTACTTC. Translated: CASSLWGQNLAKNIQYF.

This clonotype was counted a few times. The V gene is TRBV6-1, the J gene TRBJ2-2, with D unresolved. The CDR3 contains 17 residues. Germline V lookup: CDR1 MNHNS, CDR2 SASEGT. V was pared by 7 bases and J by 0 bases, with 18 bases between. The CDR3 nucleotides are TGTGCCAGCACCACGCGGCGCCTTTCCCCGAACACCGGGGAGCTGTTTTTT. Its translation: CASTTRRLSPNTGELFF.